This T cell receptor (beta chain) was captured by sequencing in a study of blood T cells in healthy people across ages. Findings and limits, study-wide: Getting older went along with TCR beta diversity per million T cells dropping roughly linearly.

The CDR3 runs 13 residues. The germline V gene has CDR1 SQVTM and CDR2 ANQGSEA. V dropped 5 bases and J dropped 5; count of bases not matched to a gene: 3. Then a second PCR, running roughly 7 to 11 cycles, was carried out with a sample-barcoded 5' primer and a J-beta primer mix. TCRdb used MiXCR to reprocess the 5' RACE reads, holding one entry per CDR3 protein. The sample includes hundreds of thousands of distinct CDR3 sequences, about 48% of them seen just once. On this clonotype: Antigen: not known.

Material for sequencing was blood. The receptor's source is a man aged 25 to 40 in good health. The V gene is TRBV29-1, the J gene TRBJ2-1; 10 bases are a match to TRBD1. CDR3 loop: CSVLGQGNNEQFF. The DNA of the CDR3 is TGCAGCGTTCTGGGACAGGGGAACAATGAGCAGTTCTTC.